This passage covers 11 T cell receptor beta chains from one sample sequenced in a study of T cell repertoires in cytomegalovirus infection. TCRdb re-called the reads through MiXCR, storing one row per CDR3 protein. Here the sample spans over 90,000 distinct CDR3 sequences, approximately 15% being singletons. Material for sequencing was PBMCs. These receptors all come from a human donor in good health (CMV status not recorded). Some clones in this sample may be carry-over from other donors' samples.

This clonotype showed up just a few times. The rearrangement uses TRBV28 and TRBJ1-1, with a tentative D call TRBD1 (5 bases). CDR1 is MDHEN, CDR2 SYDVKM, per germline. The CDR3 has 14 amino acids. Trimming cost V 1 base and J 10 bases, with 16 bases left between them. This chain's CDR3 is CASSLSGPGVRAFF. CDR3 DNA sequence: TGTGCCAGCAGTTTATCCGGCCCGGGGGTTAGAGCTTTCTTT. Looking up the rest from reference TRBV28 and TRBJ1-1 gives the full variable domain: DVKVTQSSRYLVKRTGEKVFLECVQDMDHENMFWYRQDPGLGLRLIYFSYDVKMKEKGDIPEGYSVSREKKERFSLILESASTNQTSMYLCASSLSGPGVRAFFGQGTRLTVV.

The V call is TRBV2, the J call TRBJ2-7; D not resolved. Germline CDR1 SNHLY, CDR2 FYNNEI. Trimming stripped 0 bases from V and 7 bases from J, with 13 bases between. CDR3 length: 14 residues. The CDR3 reads CASSEAAASREQYF. For the CDR3, the DNA is TGTGCCAGCAGTGAAGCGGCGGCGTCACGGGAGCAGTACTTC.

This clonotype showed up many times. The rearrangement links TRBV12-3 or TRBV12-4 to TRBJ2-3, with 12 bases that match TRBD2. Trimming took 5 bases from V and 2 from J; bases not matched to a gene: 2. This CDR3 spans 15 amino acids. CDR3 region: CASSGTSGYTDTQYF. CDR3 DNA sequence: TGTGCCAGCAGTGGGACTAGCGGGTACACAGATACGCAGTATTTT.

In its sample, this clonotype was seen many times. The rearrangement uses TRBV4-1 and TRBJ1-1; TRBD1 aligns across 7 bases. The CDR3 is 16 amino acids. Germline loops: CDR1 MGHRA, CDR2 YSYEKL. Trimming at V came to 8 bases and at J to 2 bases, leaving 14 bases not matched to a gene. CDR3 bases: TGCGCCAGCCGCTCCCTTAAGTACAGGGGAAACACTGAAGCTTTCTTT. As protein: CASRSLKYRGNTEAFF.

This clonotype is labeled medium-sized (0.01 to 0.1%). The chain employs TRBV7-9 and TRBJ2-5; D not certain. Germline CDR1 is SEHNR and CDR2 is FQNEAQ (reference sequence). There are 16 residues in the CDR3. V was cut by 5 bases and J by 7 bases, with 23 bases left in between. The CDR3 coding sequence is TGTGCCAGCAGCCGGTCTGGGCAGCCCGGTATTGGGACCCAGTACTTC. Its translation: CASSRSGQPGIGTQYF.

This clonotype appeared many times. The chain links TRBV7-2 to TRBJ2-7; unclear D gene. Deletions cut 1 base from V and 3 bases from J, with 16 bases between. CDR1 and CDR2 (germline): SGHTA, FQGNSA. The CDR3 extends over 16 amino acids. CDR3 amino acids: CASSLGGSPGYYEQYF. The CDR3 DNA follows: TGTGCCAGCAGCTTAGGCGGCTCCCCGGGCTACTACGAGCAGTACTTC.

This clonotype was recorded once. The rearrangement uses TRBV6-8 and TRBJ2-3; perhaps TRBD1 as D (6 bases). The germline V gene has CDR1 MNHGY and CDR2 SAAAGT. CDR3 length: 14 residues. Trimming cost V 0 bases and J 6 bases, with 10 bases left between them. The CDR3, as DNA: TGTGCCAGCAGTTACTCGCAGGGGCAGGATACGCAGTATTTT. This codes for CASSYSQGQDTQYF.

Only a few counts were recorded for this clonotype. The chain is built from TRBV28 and TRBJ2-2; 9 bases are shared with TRBD2. Unmatched junction bases numbered 21, after V lost 10 bases and J lost 6 bases. The CDR3 is 18 amino acids. The germline V gene encodes CDR1 MDHEN and CDR2 SYDVKM. The DNA of the CDR3 is TGTGCCATTTCAGCACCCGGAAGGGCGGGGGGGCAGTCCGGGGAGCTGTTTTTT. Amino acids: CAISAPGRAGGQSGELFF.

This clonotype was seen repeatedly, ten times or more. This sequence joins TRBV7-2 and TRBJ2-2, with a weak D call TRBD2 (5 bases). Trimming took off 5 bases at V and 8 bases at J, with 9 bases between the two ends. Germline CDR1 and CDR2: SGHTA and FQGNSA. The CDR3 is made up of 12 amino acids. This CDR3 reads CASSRAEGELFF. The CDR3 DNA reads as TGTGCCAGCAGCCGAGCGGAGGGGGAGCTGTTTTTT.

This clonotype was detected ten times or more. The rearrangement links TRBV27 to TRBJ2-5; no clear D gene. V lost 5 bases to trimming and J lost 5 bases, with 24 bases between them. Germline loops: CDR1 MNHEY, CDR2 SMNVEV (reference sequence). This CDR3 region has 17 residues. The CDR3, as DNA: TGTGCCAGCAGTAGTAAGAGAGAAGAAAATAGAATGGAGACCCAGTACTTC. It specifies CASSSKREENRMETQYF.

About this clonotype: One junction end disagrees with the germline gene, perhaps due to a read error. The chain carries TRBV2 and TRBJ1-6; D gene ambiguous. This CDR3 region has 18 residues. Germline CDR1 reads SNHLY; CDR2 reads FYNNEI. CDR3 in amino acids: CDSSERSAASSYNSPLHF. The CDR3 DNA is TGTGACAGCAGTGAACGGTCCGCCGCGAGCTCCTATAATTCACCCCTCCACTTT.